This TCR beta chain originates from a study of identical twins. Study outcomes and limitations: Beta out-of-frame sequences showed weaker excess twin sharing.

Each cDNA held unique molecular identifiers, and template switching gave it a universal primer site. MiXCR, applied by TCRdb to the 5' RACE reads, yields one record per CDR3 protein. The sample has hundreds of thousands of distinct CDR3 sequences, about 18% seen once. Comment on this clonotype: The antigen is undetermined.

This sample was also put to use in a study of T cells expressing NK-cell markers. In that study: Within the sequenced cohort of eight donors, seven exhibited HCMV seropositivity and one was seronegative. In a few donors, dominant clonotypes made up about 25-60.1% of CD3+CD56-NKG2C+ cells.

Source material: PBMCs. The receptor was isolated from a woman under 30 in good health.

CDR3 coding DNA: TGTGCCAGCACCCTAGGACAGGGGGAAGCTTTCTTT. Its protein product is CASTLGQGEAFF. The rearrangement joins TRBV12-3 or TRBV12-4 to TRBJ1-1; TRBD1 matches 9 bases. The CDR3 totals 12 residues. V lost 7 bases to trimming and J lost 8 bases; unmatched junction nucleotides: 5.